The 31 T cell receptor beta chains below come from one sample, sequenced in a study of blood T cell repertoires in COVID-19. Sequenced by immunoSEQ multiplex PCR; TCRdb stores in-frame clones only, minus some. This sample has about 140,000 clones, with about 79% found just once. The material sequenced was PBMCs or T cells enriched from blood (not recorded which). These receptors were taken from a woman in her fifties or sixties who had recovered from COVID-19.

In its sample, this clone was seen a few times. The rearrangement uses TRBV5-4 and TRBJ1-5; 9 positions agree with TRBD1. The CDR3 covers 13 residues. Looked up from germline, CDR1 is SGHNT and CDR2 is YYREEE (reference sequence). Trimming took 4 bases from V and 5 from J; bases not matched to a gene: 1. CDR3 residues: CASSRDRDQPQHF. CDR3 nucleotide sequence: TGTGCCAGCAGCCGGGACAGGGATCAGCCCCAGCATTTT. Full variable domain (rest looked up from reference TRBV5-4 and TRBJ1-5): ETGVTQSPTHLIKTRGQQVTLRCSSQSGHNTVSWYQQALGQGPQFIFQYYREEENGRGNFPPRFSGLQFPNYSSELNVNALELDDSALYLCASSRDRDQPQHFGDGTRLSIL.

V gene TRBV11-2 combines with J gene TRBJ1-2; D gene unclear. The CDR3 spans 15 residues. The germline V gene encodes CDR1 SGHAT and CDR2 FQNNGV. The ends were cut back, 1 base at V and 0 bases at J, with 9 bases in the middle. CDR3 region: CASSLGYSSNYGYTF. For the CDR3, the DNA is TGTGCCAGCAGCTTAGGTTACAGCTCTAACTATGGCTACACCTTC.

The rearrangement links TRBV28 to TRBJ1-4; TRBD1 is a possible D gene (6 bases). Trimming pared 5 bases from V and 5 bases from J, leaving 9 bases between. This CDR3 has 13 residues. In germline, CDR1 is MDHEN, CDR2 SYDVKM. The CDR3 region is CASSGQSNEKLFF. The CDR3 nucleotides are TGTGCCAGCAGTGGACAGTCGAATGAAAAACTGTTTTTT.

The CDR3 sequence is CASSLIKEQFF. In DNA, the CDR3 is TGTGCCAGCAGCTTGATTAAAGAGCAGTTCTTC. J is TRBJ2-1 and V is TRBV5-4; unclear D gene. V gave up 1 base and J gave up 10 bases, with 6 bases separating them. The CDR3 runs 11 residues. Germline V gene sequence: CDR1 SGHNT, CDR2 YYREEE (reference sequence). Together with reference TRBV5-4 and TRBJ2-1, the CDR3 gives the full variable domain: ETGVTQSPTHLIKTRGQQVTLRCSSQSGHNTVSWYQQALGQGPQFIFQYYREEENGRGNFPPRFSGLQFPNYSSELNVNALELDDSALYLCASSLIKEQFFGPGTRLTVL.

This chain uses TRBV6-1 with TRBJ1-2, with D possibly being TRBD1 (6 bases). The CDR3 runs to 12 residues. Germline V lookup: CDR1 MNHNS, CDR2 SASEGT. Trimming pared 8 bases from V and 3 bases from J, leaving 10 bases between. The CDR3, as DNA: TGTGCCAGCCAGGGGAACGACTATGGCTACACCTTC. This codes for CASQGNDYGYTF.

V usage is TRBV7-9 and J usage is TRBJ1-1, with 8 bases that match TRBD1. The V gene's germline CDR1 is SEHNR and CDR2 FQNEAQ (reference sequence). V trimming: 1 base; J trimming: 4 bases; junction bases outside the gene matches: 5. The CDR3 is made up of 15 amino acids. CDR3 nucleotides: TGTGCCAGCAGCTTAGGACAGGGGAGAGGCACTGAAGCTTTCTTT. This translates into CASSLGQGRGTEAFF.

The V and J genes are TRBV19 and TRBJ1-5; tentative D call: TRBD1 (6 bases). CDR1 is LNHDA, CDR2 SQIVND, per germline (reference sequence). The CDR3 length is 14 residues. V was shortened by 3 bases and J by 3 bases, with 9 bases between the two germline ends. As DNA, the CDR3 is TGTGCCAGTAGTATCCGGACAGACAATCAGCCCCAGCATTTT. This encodes CASSIRTDNQPQHF. The full variable domain, completed using reference TRBV19 and TRBJ1-5, is DGGITQSPKYLFRKEGQNVTLSCEQNLNHDAMYWYRQDPGQGLRLIYYSQIVNDFQKGDIAEGYSVSREKKESFPLTVTSAQKNPTAFYLCASSIRTDNQPQHFGDGTRLSIL.

Only one count was recorded for this clone. This chain links TRBV10-3 with TRBJ2-3; TRBD1 agrees at 8 bases. The V gene end was trimmed by 3 bases and the J gene end by 6 bases; junction bases not matched to a gene: 5. Germline V gene sequence: CDR1 ENHRY, CDR2 SYGVKD. This CDR3 spans 14 amino acids. CDR3 bases: TGTGCCATCAGTGATAGGACAGGGAGGGATACGCAGTATTTT. Protein sequence: CAISDRTGRDTQYF.

This clone was seen a single time. The chain carries TRBV5-4 and TRBJ2-7; D might be TRBD1 (5 bases). There are 15 residues in the CDR3. Trimming cost V 1 base and J 5 bases, with 16 bases left between them. Germline V gives CDR1 SGHNT, CDR2 YYREEE (reference sequence). The CDR3 nucleotides are TGTGCCAGCAGCTTGTCATCCAGGGTCCAGGACGAGCAGTACTTC. Protein sequence: CASSLSSRVQDEQYF.

The J gene is TRBJ2-5, the V gene TRBV5-1; 10 positions match TRBD1. CDR3 length: 16 residues. The ends lost 4 bases at V and 5 bases at J; junction bases unmatched: 11. Germline V CDR1 and CDR2: SGHRS, YFSETQ. CDR3 sequence (DNA): TGCGCCAGCAGCCCACGGACAGGGGGTTCGCAGGAGACCCAGTACTTC. Translated: CASSPRTGGSQETQYF.

The DNA of the CDR3 is TGTGCCAGCAGCTCACACACAAGTAATTCACCCCTCCACTTT. It translates to CASSSHTSNSPLHF. The chain employs TRBV11-2 and TRBJ1-6; unclear D gene. This CDR3 region has 14 residues. Deletions cut 4 bases from V and 6 bases from J, with 10 bases between. Germline V gene data show CDR1 as SGHAT and CDR2 as FQNNGV.

This chain connects TRBV4-1 to TRBJ1-1; D ambiguous. V shed 1 base and J shed 4 bases, with 10 bases lying between them. This CDR3 has 14 amino acids. Germline CDR1 is MGHRA and CDR2 is YSYEKL. Here the CDR3 reads CASSQVRGGTEAFF. DNA for the CDR3: TGCGCCAGCAGCCAAGTCCGGGGAGGCACTGAAGCTTTCTTT.

The genes are TRBV18 and TRBJ2-2; 8 bases fit TRBD1. The V gene end was trimmed by 2 bases and the J gene end by 5 bases; junction bases not matched to a gene: 7. The CDR3 totals 16 residues. Germline V gives CDR1 KGHSH, CDR2 LQKENI. CDR3 DNA sequence: TGTGCCAGCTCACCAGTTCAGGGGGCCGGTACCGGGGAGCTGTTTTTT. Translation: CASSPVQGAGTGELFF.

The chain uses TRBV5-1 and TRBJ1-2, with a possible D match to TRBD1 (6 bases). CDR3 size: 14 residues. In germline, CDR1 is SGHRS, CDR2 YFSETQ. V gave up 0 bases and J gave up 6 bases, with 12 bases separating them. The chain's CDR3 is CASSLADRSDGYTF. CDR3 coding DNA: TGCGCCAGCAGCTTGGCCGACAGGTCTGATGGCTACACCTTC.

The chain joins TRBV19 to TRBJ1-1; a weak D match, TRBD1 (6 bases). Per germline, CDR1 LNHDA and CDR2 SQIVND (reference sequence). CDR3 length: 14 amino acids. The V end lost 9 bases, the J end lost 0 bases, and 14 bases lay between the germline ends. CDR3 sequence (DNA): TGTGCCAGCGGGACAAACGGGGTGAACACTGAAGCTTTCTTT. It codes for CASGTNGVNTEAFF.

This clone has just one count. This chain links TRBV27 with TRBJ2-1, with 13 bases matching TRBD2. The CDR3 is 15 amino acids. J was trimmed by 9 bases and V by 3 bases; bases with no gene match: 5. Germline values: CDR1 MNHEY, CDR2 SMNVEV (reference sequence). The CDR3 protein is CASSFQLAGGREQFF. The DNA of the CDR3 is TGTGCCAGCAGTTTCCAACTAGCGGGAGGGCGTGAGCAGTTCTTC.

This sequence joins TRBV5-1 and TRBJ1-1, with D perhaps TRBD1 (6 bases). V was pared by 4 bases and J by 0 bases, with 10 bases between. Germline CDR1 SGHRS, CDR2 YFSETQ. The CDR3 has 14 residues. This chain's CDR3 is CASSTGTMNTEAFF. CDR3 DNA sequence: TGCGCCAGCAGCACCGGGACAATGAACACTGAAGCTTTCTTT. Together with reference TRBV5-1 and TRBJ1-1, the CDR3 gives the full variable domain: KAGVTQTPRYLIKTRGQQVTLSCSPISGHRSVSWYQQTPGQGLQFLFEYFSETQRNKGNFPGRFSGRQFSNSRSEMNVSTLELGDSALYLCASSTGTMNTEAFFGQGTRLTVV.

This sequence joins TRBV5-1 and TRBJ1-2; D ambiguous. V lost 0 bases to trimming and J lost 0 bases, with 9 bases between them. Per the germline V gene, CDR1 is SGHRS and CDR2 is YFSETQ. The CDR3 runs 15 residues. Here the CDR3 DNA reads TGCGCCAGCAGCTTGGAGGCGGGTTCTAACTATGGCTACACCTTC. Its translation is CASSLEAGSNYGYTF.

This chain links TRBV7-3 with TRBJ1-1, with 8 bases lining up with TRBD1. From germline, CDR1 is SGHTA and CDR2 FQGTGA. The length of the CDR3 is 14 residues. Trimming at V came to 4 bases and at J to 1 base, leaving 2 bases not matched to a gene. CDR3 bases: TGTGCCAGCAGCTCACAGGGGGGGAACACTGAAGCTTTCTTT. This sequence encodes CASSSQGGNTEAFF. Variable domain in full (rest from reference TRBV7-3 and TRBJ1-1): GAGVSQTPSNKVTEKGKYVELRCDPISGHTALYWYRQSLGQGPEFLIYFQGTGAADDSGLPNDRFFAVRPEGSVSTLKIQRTERGDSAVYLCASSSQGGNTEAFFGQGTRLTVV.

This chain joins TRBV5-1 and TRBJ2-7; weak D call: TRBD2 (5 bases). The CDR3 extends over 14 amino acids. CDR1 is SGHRS, CDR2 YFSETQ, per germline. Trimming removed 7 bases at V and 2 bases at J, with 16 bases between. The CDR3 bases are TGCGCCAGCTCCCAGACGGGGTTCGCCTACGAGCAGTACTTC. Translating it yields CASSQTGFAYEQYF. Supplemented by reference TRBV5-1 and TRBJ2-7, the full variable domain reads KAGVTQTPRYLIKTRGQQVTLSCSPISGHRSVSWYQQTPGQGLQFLFEYFSETQRNKGNFPGRFSGRQFSNSRSEMNVSTLELGDSALYLCASSQTGFAYEQYFGPGTRLTVT.

The J gene is TRBJ1-1, the V gene TRBV5-4, with 8 bases lining up with TRBD1. This CDR3 spans 14 amino acids. The V segment lost 5 bases and the J segment 3 bases; nucleotides outside the gene matches: 6. Germline loops: CDR1 SGHNT, CDR2 YYREEE (reference sequence). The CDR3 coding sequence is TGTGCCAGCAGTCCAGGGGGCAGGGACACTGAAGCTTTCTTT. The encoded protein is CASSPGGRDTEAFF.

The chain couples TRBV5-1 to TRBJ1-2; TRBD1 agrees at 9 bases. After removal of 0 bases from V and 6 bases from J, the junction contained 6 bases not matched to a gene. Germline lookup yields CDR1 SGHRS and CDR2 YFSETQ. This CDR3 comprises 15 residues. In nucleotides, the CDR3 is TGCGCCAGCAGCTTGGCCCGGGACAGGGTTGATGGCTACACCTTC. Translation gives CASSLARDRVDGYTF. Looking up the rest from reference TRBV5-1 and TRBJ1-2 gives the full variable domain: KAGVTQTPRYLIKTRGQQVTLSCSPISGHRSVSWYQQTPGQGLQFLFEYFSETQRNKGNFPGRFSGRQFSNSRSEMNVSTLELGDSALYLCASSLARDRVDGYTFGSGTRLTVV.

V usage is TRBV7-8 and J usage is TRBJ2-7, with TRBD1 matching over 10 bases. Germline assignment: CDR1 SGHVS and CDR2 FQNEAQ. The CDR3 is 14 amino acids. The ends lost 5 bases at V and 6 bases at J; junction bases unmatched: 7. The CDR3 DNA is TGTGCCAGCAGCGCCGACAGGGGGCGCGGCGAGCAGTACTTC. Its protein product is CASSADRGRGEQYF.

The chain uses TRBV2 and TRBJ2-7; D call uncertain. The ends were cut back, 3 bases at V and 7 bases at J, with 16 bases in the middle. CDR1 and CDR2 (germline): SNHLY, FYNNEI. CDR3 size: 14 residues. The CDR3, as DNA: TGTGCCAGCAGTGAGGCAGATATACGATGGGAGCAGTACTTC. This translates into CASSEADIRWEQYF.

The gene calls are TRBV5-1 and TRBJ2-3; TRBD2 matches 13 bases. Germline V gene data show CDR1 as SGHRS and CDR2 as YFSETQ. With V trimmed by 0 bases and J by 5 bases, 9 bases remained unmatched. This CDR3 contains 18 residues. CDR3 coding DNA: TGCGCCAGCAGCTTGGACGAAACTAGCGGGGGGGCGGAAGATACGCAGTATTTT. It yields the protein CASSLDETSGGAEDTQYF.

The rearrangement joins TRBV7-6 to TRBJ2-1, with 11 nucleotides matching TRBD2. The germline gives CDR1 SGHVS, CDR2 FNYEAQ. V shed 5 bases, J shed 14 bases, and the junction held 14 bases outside the gene matches. This CDR3 region has 15 residues. This CDR3 is CASSPETSGVRLEFF. The CDR3 coding sequence is TGTGCCAGCAGCCCTGAGACTAGCGGGGTAAGGCTTGAGTTCTTC. Full variable domain (remainder filled in from reference TRBV7-6 and TRBJ2-1): GAGVSQSPRYKVTKRGQDVALRCDPISGHVSLYWYRQALGQGPEFLTYFNYEAQQDKSGLPNDRFSAERPEGSISTLTIQRTEQRDSAMYRCASSPETSGVRLEFFGPGTRLTVL.

This sequence joins TRBV7-3 and TRBJ2-5, with 8 positions matching TRBD1. CDR1 SGHTA and CDR2 FQGTGA come from the germline V gene. Trimming removed 4 bases from V and 5 bases from J; junction bases left unmatched: 9. This CDR3 contains 15 residues. In DNA form, the CDR3 reads TGTGCCAGCAGCTATAGGACAGGGTATCAGGAGACCCAGTACTTC. Amino acids: CASSYRTGYQETQYF.

This rearrangement joins TRBV19 to TRBJ1-1; TRBD1 matches 11 bases. This CDR3 is 15 amino acids long. The V gene's germline CDR1 is LNHDA and CDR2 SQIVND (reference sequence). Trimming cost V 6 bases and J 5 bases; bases outside gene matches: 8. The CDR3 DNA sequence: TGTGCCAGTAGATATGGACAGGGGGCAAGGACTGAAGCTTTCTTT. This sequence encodes CASRYGQGARTEAFF.

This rearrangement joins TRBV19 to TRBJ1-5; TRBD1 matches 7 bases. The CDR3 sequence is 16 residues long. Germline CDR1 is LNHDA and CDR2 is SQIVND (reference sequence). The V and J ends lost 5 bases and 0 bases, in that order; junction bases with no gene match: 7. The CDR3 region is CASSSTGDYSNQPQHF. In DNA, the CDR3 is TGTGCCAGTAGTTCCACAGGGGATTATAGCAATCAGCCCCAGCATTTT.

The genes are TRBV7-3 and TRBJ2-5, with D possibly TRBD1 on 7 matching bases. Germline CDR1 reads SGHTA; CDR2 reads FQGTGA. Trimming took off 5 bases at V and 5 bases at J, with 21 bases between the two ends. This CDR3 is built from 16 residues. CDR3 DNA sequence: TGTGCCAGCAGCCCGGATCACAGGGGAGGAATGGAGACCCAGTACTTC. Translation gives CASSPDHRGGMETQYF. Variable domain in full (rest from reference TRBV7-3 and TRBJ2-5): GAGVSQTPSNKVTEKGKYVELRCDPISGHTALYWYRQSLGQGPEFLIYFQGTGAADDSGLPNDRFFAVRPEGSVSTLKIQRTERGDSAVYLCASSPDHRGGMETQYFGPGTRLLVL.

This clone turned up a few times. The chain joins TRBV24-1 to TRBJ1-5, with D possibly TRBD1 on 6 matching bases. V dropped 5 bases and J dropped 0 bases, with 22 bases sitting between them. The CDR3 has 19 residues. Germline assignment: CDR1 KGHDR and CDR2 SFDVKD. The CDR3 loop is CATSGARGLRTASNQPQHF. The CDR3 nucleotides read TGTGCCACCAGTGGGGCGAGGGGCTTACGGACAGCTAGCAATCAGCCCCAGCATTTT.